These T cell receptor beta chains were read from a single sample in a study of T-cell reconstitution after alpha-beta-depleted transplantation in children. TCRdb re-called the PCR reads through MiXCR, storing one row per CDR3 protein. Of approximately 800,000 distinct CDR3 sequences listed, approximately 15% are singletons. The sequenced sample was PBMCs, mostly from graft donor cells, obtained 360 days after TCRalphabeta/CD19-depleted stem cell transplant. The receptors originated from a male patient younger than 18 who had a stem cell transplant for acute lymphoblastic leukemia, so the T cells may come from the graft donor. The CDR3 runs from the conserved cysteine through the conserved F or W. Each record gives: V gene, J gene, clone size, D gene, CDR3 protein, CDR3 DNA. A D gene is named only where the DNA matches it firmly. The size entry is marked missing in some rows and otherwise reads once, few, many or a size class.

>TRBV5-1|TRBJ2-7|few|.
CASSLSSGRPVYEQYF
TGCGCCAGCAGCCTCTCGAGTGGCCGCCCGGTCTACGAGCAGTACTTC
>TRBV4-1|TRBJ2-1|.|TRBD2
CASSHLSGRAYNEQFF
TGCGCCAGCAGCCACCTTAGCGGGAGGGCCTATAATGAGCAGTTCTTC
>TRBV4-1|TRBJ1-2|few|.
CASSQDPHRASYGYTF
TGCGCCAGCAGCCAAGATCCCCACAGGGCCTCCTATGGCTACACCTTC
>TRBV12-3/TRBV12-4|TRBJ2-3|.|TRBD2
CASPLPASGSQVPDTQYF
TGTGCCAGCCCCCTTCCGGCTAGCGGGAGTCAGGTCCCAGATACGCAGTATTTT
>TRBV11-3|TRBJ1-2|.|.
CASSQLQGPTNYGYTF
TGTGCCAGCAGCCAACTACAGGGTCCCACTAACTATGGCTACACCTTC
>TRBV7-9|TRBJ1-5|once|.
CASSLGIGSRLNQPQHF
TGTGCCAGCAGCTTAGGAATCGGGAGTCGGCTCAATCAGCCCCAGCATTTT
>TRBV2|TRBJ2-5|.|TRBD2
CASRRALAGRETQYF
TGTGCCAGCAGAAGGGCCCTAGCGGGAAGGGAGACCCAGTACTTC
>TRBV18|TRBJ2-7|many|.
CASSPQPLGPSEQYF
TGTGCCAGCTCACCACAGCCGCTGGGGCCTAGCGAGCAGTACTTC
>TRBV12-5|TRBJ2-3|few|TRBD2
CASSLAGQTDTQYF
TGTGCTAGTTCCCTAGCGGGACAGACAGATACGCAGTATTTT
>TRBV12-3/TRBV12-4|TRBJ1-1|.|.
CASSPRGSLNTEAFF
TGTGCCAGCAGTCCCCGCGGGAGCTTGAACACTGAAGCTTTCTTT
>TRBV2|TRBJ2-7|.|.
CASRDTSYEQYF
TGTGCCAGCAGGGACACTTCGTACGAGCAGTACTTC
>TRBV12-3/TRBV12-4|TRBJ2-7|.|TRBD2
CASSPPGLARTYF
TGTGCCAGCAGCCCTCCGGGACTAGCGAGAACGTACTTC
>TRBV15|TRBJ1-6|.|.
CATSRDAGLGSPLHF
TGTGCCACCAGCAGAGATGCGGGTCTGGGTTCACCCCTCCACTTT
>TRBV5-1|TRBJ2-3|many|.
CASSLGAGPDTQYF
TGCGCCAGCAGCTTGGGGGCAGGACCTGATACGCAGTATTTT
>TRBV12-3/TRBV12-4|TRBJ2-3|.|.
CASTLRSDTQYF
TGTGCCAGCACCCTGAGGTCGGATACGCAGTATTTT
>TRBV12-3/TRBV12-4|TRBJ2-4|.|.
CASSEWGALAKNIQYF
TGTGCCAGCAGCGAATGGGGTGCACTAGCCAAAAACATTCAGTACTTC
>TRBV10-3|TRBJ2-7|many|TRBD1
CATGGTGPSYEQYF
TGTGCCACCGGTGGGACAGGGCCGTCCTACGAGCAGTACTTC
>TRBV5-1|TRBJ1-6|.|.
CASRPPQQGLNSPLHF
TGCGCCAGCAGACCTCCCCAACAGGGCCTCAATTCACCCCTCCACTTT
>TRBV7-3|TRBJ2-7|.|.
CASSFSPGTSLYF
TGTGCCAGCAGCTTTTCCCCGGGAACTAGCTTATACTTC
>TRBV20-1|TRBJ2-1|.|.
CSARLSGLTGNEQFF
TGCAGTGCTAGACTAAGCGGCCTCACGGGCAATGAGCAGTTCTTC
>TRBV4-1|TRBJ2-5|many|TRBD2
CASSQGSGLALRETQYF
TGCGCCAGCAGCCAAGGGTCAGGACTAGCGCTTAGAGAGACCCAGTACTTC
>TRBV4-2|TRBJ1-2|.|.
CASSQGTVDYGYTF
TGTGCCAGCAGCCAAGGCACCGTCGACTATGGCTACACCTTC
>TRBV29-1|TRBJ2-2|.|TRBD2
CSVETSGSTGELFF
TGCAGCGTAGAGACTAGCGGGAGCACCGGGGAGCTGTTTTTT
>TRBV7-8|TRBJ2-2|.|TRBD2
CASSLSGIWELFF
TGTGCCAGCAGCTTAAGCGGGATTTGGGAGCTGTTTTTT
>TRBV5-1|TRBJ2-7|few|.
CASSFAGTYEQYF
TGCGCCAGCAGCTTCGCCGGTACCTACGAGCAGTACTTC
>TRBV5-1|TRBJ2-5|.|TRBD2
CASSLAASGSGGETQYF
TGCGCCAGCAGCTTGGCGGCTAGCGGAAGCGGGGGGGAGACCCAGTACTTC
>TRBV25-1|TRBJ2-7|few|.
CAAKGGPEAYEQYF
TGTGCCGCCAAAGGAGGGCCAGAGGCCTACGAGCAGTACTTC
>TRBV12-3/TRBV12-4|TRBJ1-2|many|.
CASRPSVAGPYLGGYTF
TGTGCCAGCAGACCCTCCGTGGCAGGGCCTTATCTGGGGGGCTACACCTTC